Each of the 19 T cell receptor beta chains below was sequenced from the same sample in a study of control samples from healthy donors and cancer patients. Generated by immunoSEQ multiplex PCR, the TCRdb table keeps only in-frame clones and is missing some. Counted here are about 140,000 clones, roughly 92% occurring once; the ten biggest clones make up less than 15%. Sequencing used blood. All receptors come from a man in his forties in good health.

The CDR3 DNA is TGTGCCAGCAGTACCGGGACTACCCACTACAATGAGCAGTTCTTC. Translation: CASSTGTTHYNEQFF. The genes are TRBV27 and TRBJ2-1, with TRBD2 identical over 7 bases. V lost 5 bases, J lost 3 bases, and 7 bases stayed unmatched. CDR1 and CDR2 (germline): MNHEY, SMNVEV (reference sequence). This CDR3 is built from 15 residues.

This sequence joins TRBV6-1 and TRBJ1-3, with D uncertain. V was shortened by 2 bases and J by 2 bases, with 4 bases between the two germline ends. The germline CDR1 and CDR2 sequences are MNHNS and SASEGT. This CDR3 has 13 residues. This CDR3 is CASSETAGNTIYF. The DNA for the CDR3 is TGTGCCAGCAGTGAAACGGCTGGAAACACCATATATTTT.

The chain is built from TRBV7-2 and TRBJ2-5; possibly TRBD2 for D (5 bases). Germline loops: CDR1 SGHTA, CDR2 FQGNSA. V was cut by 1 base and J by 7 bases, with 7 bases left in between. This CDR3 spans 12 amino acids. CDR3: CASSLGAGTQYF. The CDR3 DNA follows: TGTGCCAGCAGCTTAGGGGCGGGGACCCAGTACTTC.

This clone was seen once. The chain has TRBV18 and TRBJ1-1, with a weak D call TRBD1 (6 bases). Germline V CDR1 and CDR2: KGHSH, LQKENI. With 6 bases removed from V and 1 base from J, the gap between germline ends came to 15 bases. The CDR3 has 15 residues. CDR3 sequence (DNA): TGTGCCAGCTCTCCGGGGGGCAGGTGGAACACTGAAGCTTTCTTT. Amino acid sequence: CASSPGGRWNTEAFF.

V usage is TRBV27 and J usage is TRBJ1-5; possible D gene TRBD1, 6 bases. Germline V gene data show CDR1 as MNHEY and CDR2 as SMNVEV (reference sequence). This CDR3 contains 16 residues. Trimming left V 4 bases short and J 0 bases short, with 13 bases between. The CDR3 DNA is TGTGCCAGCAGTTCACAGGGCCTTTATAGCAATCAGCCCCAGCATTTT. Its translation: CASSSQGLYSNQPQHF.

This clone came up once. The V and J genes are TRBV15 and TRBJ2-2, with unresolved D. This CDR3 region has 12 residues. Germline V gene data show CDR1 as LNHNV and CDR2 as YYDKDF (reference sequence). Deletions cut 5 bases from V and 5 bases from J, with 6 bases between. Here the CDR3 DNA reads TGTGCCACCAGCCGACGTACCGGGGAGCTGTTTTTT. It encodes CATSRRTGELFF.

J is TRBJ1-5 and V is TRBV5-6; TRBD1 might be the D (6 bases). V lost 3 bases to trimming and J lost 8 bases, with 15 bases between them. CDR3 size: 14 residues. CDR1 is SGHDT, CDR2 YYEEEE, per germline. CDR3 sequence (DNA): TGTGCCAGCAGCTCCGGGGGGGGCGGAAAGCCCCAGCATTTT. Protein sequence: CASSSGGGGKPQHF.

This rearrangement joins TRBV6-6 to TRBJ1-2; 7 bases match TRBD1. The germline V gene encodes CDR1 MNHNY and CDR2 SVGAGI (reference sequence). This CDR3 contains 16 residues. With V trimmed by 0 bases and J by 4 bases, 8 bases remained unmatched. CDR3 DNA: TGTGCCAGCAGTTACTCGCCTTCGGCAGGGGGCTATGGCTACACCTTC. It is translated as CASSYSPSAGGYGYTF.

The rearrangement uses TRBV9 and TRBJ1-1; D uncertain. CDR1 and CDR2 (germline): SGDLS, YYNGEE. The CDR3 runs 14 residues. Deletions cut 3 bases from V and 0 bases from J, with 9 bases between. This chain's CDR3 is CASSAVGLNTEAFF. CDR3 sequence (DNA): TGTGCCAGCAGCGCGGTCGGGTTGAACACTGAAGCTTTCTTT. Complete variable domain (other parts from reference TRBV9 and TRBJ1-1): DSGVTQTPKHLITATGQRVTLRCSPRSGDLSVYWYQQSLDQGLQFLIQYYNGEERAKGNILERFSAQQFPDLHSELNLSSLELGDSALYFCASSAVGLNTEAFFGQGTRLTVV.

By frequency in the sample, this clone is medium-sized. The V gene is TRBV6-6, the J gene TRBJ2-2, with TRBD2 as a possible D gene (5 bases). Germline loops: CDR1 MNHNY, CDR2 SVGAGI (reference sequence). Between the trimmed V and J ends, which lost 8 bases and 5 bases, there was a span of 12 bases. The CDR3 has 13 amino acids. The CDR3 sequence: CASLVRETGELFF. In DNA form, the CDR3 reads TGTGCCAGCTTAGTTCGGGAAACCGGGGAGCTGTTTTTT.

This clone was recorded only once. The rearrangement joins TRBV30 to TRBJ2-3; 7 nucleotides align to TRBD2. The CDR3 is made up of 13 amino acids. V gave up 0 bases and J gave up 5 bases; unmatched junction bases: 2. CDR1 is GTSNPN, CDR2 SVGIG, per germline (reference sequence). The CDR3: CAWSVSGGDTQYF. CDR3 coding DNA: TGTGCCTGGAGTGTATCGGGGGGAGATACGCAGTATTTT.

This sequence joins TRBV28 and TRBJ2-7, with 12 bases that match TRBD2. Germline V gene data show CDR1 as MDHEN and CDR2 as SYDVKM. The J segment lost 2 bases and the V segment lost 4 bases, leaving 21 bases of the junction unmatched. This CDR3 contains 21 residues. The CDR3 region has the DNA TGTGCCAGCAGTTCGCCTTTAGGACCCCGACATCTAGCGGGAGGGCCCTACGAGCAGTACTTC. Protein: CASSSPLGPRHLAGGPYEQYF.

This clone was detected only a few times. The chain carries TRBV4-1 and TRBJ1-3, with unresolved D. The germline gives CDR1 MGHRA, CDR2 YSYEKL. The CDR3 runs to 17 residues. V gave up 4 bases and J gave up 4 bases, with 20 bases separating them. In DNA, the CDR3 is TGCGCCAGCAGCCCCCTCGGACGGAAAGGTGGAGGAAACACCATATATTTT. Translation gives CASSPLGRKGGGNTIYF.

The CDR3 loop is CASAPRLIAGGWLNEQFF. DNA for the CDR3: TGTGCTAGTGCCCCCCGTCTAATAGCGGGGGGGTGGTTGAATGAGCAGTTCTTC. The J gene is TRBJ2-1, the V gene TRBV12-5, with 11 positions matching TRBD2. CDR1 LGHNT and CDR2 FRNRAP come from the germline V gene. The ends lost 7 bases at V and 7 bases at J; junction bases unmatched: 18. This CDR3 is built from 18 residues.

In this sample, this clone turned up a few times. This rearrangement joins TRBV15 to TRBJ2-5; D may match TRBD1 or TRBD2 (5 bases each). Germline lookup yields CDR1 LNHNV and CDR2 YYDKDF (reference sequence). V lost 1 base and J lost 4, with 10 bases in between. The CDR3 has 14 residues. The CDR3 protein is CATSRGDSGETQYF. As DNA, the CDR3 is TGTGCCACCAGCAGAGGAGACAGCGGAGAGACCCAGTACTTC.

In nucleotides, the CDR3 is TGTGCCAGCAGCCCCCTTGGGGAGGGACTAGGGGAGCAGTACTTC. It codes for CASSPLGEGLGEQYF. This chain joins TRBV3-1 (or the pseudogene TRBV3-2) and TRBJ2-7, with 8 bases aligning to TRBD2. The ends lost 4 bases at V and 7 bases at J; junction bases unmatched: 12. The CDR3 consists of 15 residues. Per germline, CDR1 LGHDT and CDR2 YNNKEL (reference sequence).

The chain joins TRBV5-6 to TRBJ2-1, with TRBD2 identical over 13 bases. The CDR3 runs to 16 residues. The germline CDR1 and CDR2 sequences are SGHDT and YYEEEE. V gave up 5 bases and J gave up 2 bases; unmatched junction bases: 4. This CDR3 is CASSLGLAGAYNEQFF. CDR3 sequence (DNA): TGTGCCAGCAGTTTAGGACTAGCGGGAGCCTACAATGAGCAGTTCTTC.

The V call is TRBV11-1, the J call TRBJ1-1; D is possibly TRBD1 (5 bases). V lost 7 bases to trimming and J lost 0 bases, with 12 bases between them. The CDR3 runs 14 residues. Germline V lookup: CDR1 SGHAT, CDR2 FQDESV (reference sequence). CDR3 in amino acids: CASMGGRVNTEAFF. The CDR3 DNA follows: TGTGCCAGCATGGGGGGAAGAGTGAACACTGAAGCTTTCTTT.

CDR3 nucleotide sequence: TGTGCCGGCCACCGGGACTTGAGCACTGAAGCTTTCTTT. As protein: CAGHRDLSTEAFF. The V gene is TRBV10-3, the J gene TRBJ1-1; D perhaps matches TRBD1 (5 bases). Germline V gene data show CDR1 as ENHRY and CDR2 as SYGVKD. The CDR3 consists of 13 residues. V was trimmed by 11 bases and J by 4 bases, leaving 17 bases between them.